This is a list of T cell receptor beta chains from one sample in a study of blood T cell repertoires in COVID-19. TCRdb's table, derived via immunoSEQ multiplex PCR, lists solely in-frame clones and lacks some. Among approximately 170,000 clones, 70% to 90% were seen once, and the ten largest hold about 6.9%. The sequenced sample consisted of peripheral blood. The origin of the receptors is an elderly man with COVID-19, enrolled during active disease. The CDR3 runs from the conserved cysteine through the conserved F or W. D genes are given only for firm matches. The size of a clone is reported for some rows only, either as once, few or many, or as a class for expanded clones.

CDR3aa,CDR3nt,j_gene,d_gene,abundance,v_gene
CASSLALLGQGATTDTQYF,TGTGCCAGCAGCTTGGCACTCCTGGGACAGGGGGCTACCACAGATACGCAGTATTTT,TRBJ2-3,TRBD1,-,TRBV5-4
CASSLRVDSPLHF,TGTGCCAGCAGTCTCAGGGTGGATTCACCCCTCCACTTT,TRBJ1-6,-,few,TRBV6-6
CASSPDRGRGYTF,TGTGCCAGCAGCCCGGACAGGGGACGCGGCTACACCTTC,TRBJ1-2,TRBD1,-,TRBV7-2
CASTPIGGRNTEAFF,TGTGCCAGCACCCCCATAGGGGGCAGAAACACTGAAGCTTTCTTT,TRBJ1-1,TRBD1,-,TRBV6-5
CASSFNRADNSPLHF,TGCGCCAGCAGCTTCAACAGGGCGGATAATTCACCCCTCCACTTT,TRBJ1-6,-,-,TRBV5-1
CASSAGDQPQHF,TGTGCCAGCAGCGCAGGGGATCAGCCCCAGCATTTT,TRBJ1-5,-,-,TRBV5-8
CASRGTGSSYEQYF,TGTGCCAGCAGGGGGACAGGGAGCTCCTACGAGCAGTACTTC,TRBJ2-7,TRBD1,-,TRBV6-5
CASSVRVRANTGELFF,TGCGCCAGCAGTGTCCGGGTCAGGGCGAACACCGGGGAGCTGTTTTTT,TRBJ2-2,-,-,TRBV10-2
CASRKTGGNEQYF,TGTGCCAGCAGGAAGACAGGGGGGAACGAGCAGTACTTC,TRBJ2-7,TRBD1,-,TRBV25-1
CASSEGQGREKLFF,TGTGCCAGCAGTGAAGGGCAGGGTAGAGAAAAACTGTTTTTT,TRBJ1-4,-,-,TRBV6-1
CATSASGTGGEKLFF,TGTGCCACCAGTGCCTCGGGGACAGGGGGTGAAAAACTGTTTTTT,TRBJ1-4,TRBD1,-,TRBV24-1
CASGLAGQPGELFF,TGTGCTAGTGGTTTGGCAGGGCAACCCGGGGAGCTGTTTTTT,TRBJ2-2,-,-,TRBV12-5
CASSAGQGVATEAFF,TGCGCCAGCAGCGCCGGCCAGGGGGTGGCCACTGAAGCTTTCTTT,TRBJ1-1,TRBD1,once,TRBV5-1
CASALGGGEFYGYTF,TGTGCTAGTGCCCTGGGCGGGGGCGAATTCTATGGCTACACCTTC,TRBJ1-2,-,-,TRBV12-5
CASSLSEGAGGYTF,TGTGCCAGCAGTCTGTCAGAGGGCGCAGGAGGCTACACCTTC,TRBJ1-2,-,-,TRBV28
CASSLGQGGNYGYTF,TGTGCCAGCTCACTAGGACAGGGAGGAAACTATGGCTACACCTTC,TRBJ1-2,TRBD1,-,TRBV18
CASSYNFREQETQYF,TGTGCCAGCAGTTACAATTTCCGAGAACAAGAGACCCAGTACTTC,TRBJ2-5,-,-,TRBV6-5
CASRLTGNTEAFF,TGTGCCAGCAGACTAACAGGGAACACTGAAGCTTTCTTT,TRBJ1-1,-,-,TRBV6-5
CASSRGATGNTIYF,TGTGCCAGCAGCCGCGGAGCGACTGGAAACACCATATATTTT,TRBJ1-3,-,-,TRBV5-8
CASSLGGGLLGGNTIYF,TGCGCCAGCAGCTTGGGCGGCGGACTTCTGGGAGGAAACACCATATATTTT,TRBJ1-3,-,-,TRBV5-1
CASSTGGQGYGNTIYF,TGTGCCAGCAGTACCGGGGGACAGGGCTACGGAAACACCATATATTTT,TRBJ1-3,TRBD1,-,TRBV2
CASSVRQGGLGEKLFF,TGTGCCAGCAGCGTAAGACAGGGGGGGCTAGGTGAAAAACTGTTTTTT,TRBJ1-4,TRBD1,few,TRBV13
CASSGTSGVEAFF,TGTGCCAGCAGCGGTACCTCAGGGGTTGAAGCTTTCTTT,TRBJ1-1,-,-,TRBV9
CASSLYSSNTEAFF,TGCGCCAGCAGCTTGTACAGCTCTAACACTGAAGCTTTCTTT,TRBJ1-1,-,-,TRBV5-1
CASSLLQGNTEAFF,TGCGCCAGCAGCTTGCTGCAGGGGAACACTGAAGCTTTCTTT,TRBJ1-1,-,-,TRBV5-1
CASSMGTSVWIGELFF,TGCGCCAGCAGCATGGGGACTTCGGTTTGGATCGGGGAGCTGTTTTTT,TRBJ2-2,-,-,TRBV5-1
CASSRDSPNEKLFF,TGTGCCAGCAGCCGGGACAGCCCCAATGAAAAACTGTTTTTT,TRBJ1-4,TRBD1,few,TRBV7-9
CASSLAPENTEAFF,TGTGCCAGCAGCTTGGCTCCAGAGAACACTGAAGCTTTCTTT,TRBJ1-1,-,-,TRBV5-5
CASSVSPGTGELFF,TGCGCCAGCAGTGTCTCCCCCGGCACCGGGGAGCTGTTTTTT,TRBJ2-2,-,-,TRBV5-1
CASSVASGGFTDTQYF,TGTGCCAGCAGCGTGGCTAGCGGGGGTTTTACAGATACGCAGTATTTT,TRBJ2-3,TRBD2,-,TRBV9
CASSLGGSRYNEQFF,TGTGCCAGCAGCTTAGGAGGCAGCCGCTACAATGAGCAGTTCTTC,TRBJ2-1,-,-,TRBV7-9
CASSQDRVGNTEAFF,TGTGCCAGCAGTCAAGACAGGGTGGGAAACACTGAAGCTTTCTTT,TRBJ1-1,TRBD1,-,TRBV11-3
CASRTGGETGYGYTF,TGTGCCAGCAGGACAGGGGGCGAGACGGGCTATGGCTACACCTTC,TRBJ1-2,TRBD1,few,TRBV7-9
CASSVTGQGEKLFF,TGTGCCAGCAGCGTGACAGGCCAGGGGGAAAAACTGTTTTTT,TRBJ1-4,-,-,TRBV9